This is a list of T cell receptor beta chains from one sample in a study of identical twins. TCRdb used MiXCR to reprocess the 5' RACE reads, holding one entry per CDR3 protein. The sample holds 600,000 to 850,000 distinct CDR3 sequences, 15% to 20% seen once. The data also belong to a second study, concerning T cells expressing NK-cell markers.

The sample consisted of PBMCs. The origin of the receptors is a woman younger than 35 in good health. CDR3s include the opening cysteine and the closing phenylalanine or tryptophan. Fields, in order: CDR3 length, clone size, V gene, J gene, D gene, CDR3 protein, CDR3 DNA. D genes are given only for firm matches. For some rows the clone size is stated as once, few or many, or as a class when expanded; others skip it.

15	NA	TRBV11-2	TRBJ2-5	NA	CASSRGILEQETQYF	TGTGCCAGCAGCCGGGGGATCCTGGAACAAGAGACCCAGTACTTC
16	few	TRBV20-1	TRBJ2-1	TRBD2	CSARDASGSSYNEQFF	TGCAGTGCTAGAGATGCTAGCGGAAGCTCCTACAATGAGCAGTTCTTC
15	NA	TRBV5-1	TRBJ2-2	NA	CASSGGTPNTGELFF	TGCGCCAGCAGCGGCGGGACTCCGAACACCGGGGAGCTGTTTTTT
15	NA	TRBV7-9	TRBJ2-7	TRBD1	CASSPHRGTGVEQYF	TGTGCCAGCAGCCCGCATCGAGGGACAGGGGTCGAGCAGTACTTC
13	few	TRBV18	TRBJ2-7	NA	CASSPAPSYEQYF	TGTGCCAGCTCACCGGCCCCCTCCTACGAGCAGTACTTC
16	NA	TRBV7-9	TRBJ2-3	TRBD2	CASSSTSGPQTDTQYF	TGTGCCAGCAGCTCGACTAGCGGGCCACAGACCGATACGCAGTATTTT
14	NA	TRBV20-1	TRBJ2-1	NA	CSAFNSFPYNEQFF	TGCAGTGCTTTTAACTCCTTTCCCTACAATGAGCAGTTCTTC
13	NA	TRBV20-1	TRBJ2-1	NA	CSPRMGNYNEQFF	TGCAGTCCTAGGATGGGCAACTACAATGAGCAGTTCTTC
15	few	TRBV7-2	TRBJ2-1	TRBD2	CASSLVGRGDNEQFF	TGTGCCAGCAGCTTAGTCGGGAGGGGGGACAATGAGCAGTTCTTC
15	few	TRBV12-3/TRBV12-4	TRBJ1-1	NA	CASTSSGTLNTEAFF	TGTGCCAGCACTTCCTCAGGGACACTGAACACTGAAGCTTTCTTT
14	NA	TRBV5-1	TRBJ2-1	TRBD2	CASSLDSGGDEQFF	TGCGCCAGCAGCTTGGATAGCGGGGGGGATGAGCAGTTCTTC
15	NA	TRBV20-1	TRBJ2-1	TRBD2	CSAPGREMSYNEQFF	TGCAGTGCCCCGGGGCGGGAGATGTCCTACAATGAGCAGTTCTTC
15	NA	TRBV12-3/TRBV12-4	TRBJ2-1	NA	CAAAPGRVSYNEQFF	TGTGCCGCCGCACCTGGCAGGGTCTCCTACAATGAGCAGTTCTTC
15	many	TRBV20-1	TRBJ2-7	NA	CSASRQSHPSYEQYF	TGCAGTGCTAGCAGGCAGTCCCATCCATCCTACGAGCAGTACTTC
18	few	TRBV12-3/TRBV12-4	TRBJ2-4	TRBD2	CACSSGTSGTLAKNIQYF	TGTGCCTGCAGTTCCGGGACTAGCGGGACTCTAGCCAAAAACATTCAGTACTTC
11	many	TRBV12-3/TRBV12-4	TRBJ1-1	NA	CASSFEGEAFF	TGTGCCAGCAGTTTTGAGGGGGAAGCTTTCTTT
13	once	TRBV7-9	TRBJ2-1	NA	CASRLGADNEQFF	TGTGCCAGCAGACTAGGGGCAGACAATGAGCAGTTCTTC
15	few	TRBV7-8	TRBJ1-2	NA	CASSLAPRSNYGYTF	TGTGCCAGCAGCTTAGCGCCTCGGTCTAACTATGGCTACACCTTC
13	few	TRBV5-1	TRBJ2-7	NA	CASRSGGSYEQYF	TGCGCCAGCCGATCTGGCGGCTCCTACGAGCAGTACTTC
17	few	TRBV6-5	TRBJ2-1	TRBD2	CASSNPLAGTLRNEQFF	TGTGCCAGCAGTAACCCATTAGCGGGAACTCTTAGGAATGAGCAGTTCTTC
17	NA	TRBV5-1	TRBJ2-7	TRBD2	CASSRASGSDSSYEQYF	TGCGCCAGCAGCAGGGCTAGCGGGAGCGATAGCTCCTACGAGCAGTACTTC
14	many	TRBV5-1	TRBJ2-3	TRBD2	CASSLGLATDTQYF	TGTGCCAGCAGCTTAGGACTAGCCACAGATACGCAGTATTTT
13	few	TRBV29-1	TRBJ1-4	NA	CSVRRGTNEKLFF	TGCAGCGTCCGGCGCGGTACTAATGAAAAACTGTTTTTT
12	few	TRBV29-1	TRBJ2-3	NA	CSGRTEVYTQYF	TGCAGCGGGAGGACAGAGGTCTATACGCAGTATTTT
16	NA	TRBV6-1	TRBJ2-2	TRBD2	CASSVGLAGNTGELFF	TGTGCCAGCAGTGTTGGACTAGCGGGAAACACCGGGGAGCTGTTTTTT
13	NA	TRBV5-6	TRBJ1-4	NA	CASSLGLSEKLFF	TGTGCCAGCAGCTTGGGACTTTCGGAAAAACTGTTTTTT
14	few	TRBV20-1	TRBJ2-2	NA	CSASLGSDTGELFF	TGCAGTGCTAGTCTGGGTTCGGACACCGGGGAGCTGTTTTTT
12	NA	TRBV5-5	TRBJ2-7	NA	CASRSDLYEQYF	TGTGCCAGCAGATCGGACTTGTACGAGCAGTACTTC